This TCR beta chain was sequenced for a study of regulatory T cells in long-lasting Graves disease. Study as a whole: The antithyroid drugs taken by newly diagnosed Graves' patients had been used for under 3 months. Regarding the study as a whole: It is possible that accuracy was reduced by the small size of the sample.

HTBI primers from iRepertoire and Arm-PCR of CDR3 regions yielded the TCR beta libraries. TCRdb redid the calling of the multiplex PCR reads with MiXCR, one entry per CDR3 protein. The sample includes about 460,000 distinct CDR3 sequences, 14% of them seen just once. The CDR3 covers 13 residues. From germline, CDR1 is MGHRA and CDR2 YSYEKL. V was trimmed by 6 bases and J by 3 bases, leaving 12 bases between them. Points on this clonotype: The antigen remains unidentified.

The time point denotes: newly diagnosed GD, antithyroid drugs for less than 3 months. Making the TCR library involved RNA that had been extracted from PBMCs. Enrollment of patients was through an endocrinology department in Xi'an, China. The data were also submitted as part of a second study, on T cells in Graves' hyperthyroidism and ophthalmopathy.

The chain recombines TRBV4-1 with TRBJ2-7; D perhaps matches TRBD2 (5 bases). The receptor comes from a woman aged 45-60 years with Graves disease. The sequencing used peripheral blood mononuclear cells (PBMCs), collected at new diagnosis, from a patient treated with antithyroid drugs. The CDR3 protein is CASRQTGNYEQYF. The CDR3 DNA sequence: TGCGCCAGCAGGCAAACCGGGAACTACGAGCAGTACTTC.